This T cell receptor (beta chain) was retrieved from a study of cytotoxic CD8 clonotypes in ibrutinib-treated CLL. CDR1 is ENHRY and CDR2 is SYGVKD in the germline V gene. The CDR3 contains 14 residues. The V and J ends lost 0 bases and 2 bases respectively, with 5 bases between them. A word on this clone: What it binds is unknown.

Repertoires were generated with immunoSEQ multiplex PCR, while TCRdb's copy carries only in-frame clones and drops some. The sample lists approximately 45,000 clones, 50% to 75% occurring once. Study-wide findings and caveats: Stable or contracted on treatment, public clonotypes were also uncommon.

The rearrangement joins TRBV10-3 to TRBJ2-1; unclear D gene. The source is a human donor with chronic lymphocytic leukemia. Sequences were derived from PBMCs, sampled after 24 months of ibrutinib treatment. CDR3: CAISESTTYNEQFF. The CDR3 coding sequence is TGTGCCATCAGTGAGTCAACCACCTACAATGAGCAGTTCTTC.